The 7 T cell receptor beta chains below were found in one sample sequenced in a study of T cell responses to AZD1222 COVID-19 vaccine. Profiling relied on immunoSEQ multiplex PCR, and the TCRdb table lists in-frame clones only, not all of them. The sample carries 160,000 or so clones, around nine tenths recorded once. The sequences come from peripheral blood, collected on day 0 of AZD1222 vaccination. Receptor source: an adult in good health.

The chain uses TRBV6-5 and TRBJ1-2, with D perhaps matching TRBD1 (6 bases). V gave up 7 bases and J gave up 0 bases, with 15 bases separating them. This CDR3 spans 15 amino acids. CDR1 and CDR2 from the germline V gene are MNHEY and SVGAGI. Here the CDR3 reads CASKPAQGANYGYTF. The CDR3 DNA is TGTGCCAGCAAACCCGCACAGGGCGCTAACTATGGCTACACCTTC.

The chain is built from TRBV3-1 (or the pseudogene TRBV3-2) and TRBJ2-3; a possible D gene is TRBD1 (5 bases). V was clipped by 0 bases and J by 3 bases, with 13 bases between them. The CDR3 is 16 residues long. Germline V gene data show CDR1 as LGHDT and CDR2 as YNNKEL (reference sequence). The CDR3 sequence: CASSQDIPGLTDTQYF. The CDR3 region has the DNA TGTGCCAGCAGCCAAGATATTCCAGGGTTGACAGATACGCAGTATTTT.

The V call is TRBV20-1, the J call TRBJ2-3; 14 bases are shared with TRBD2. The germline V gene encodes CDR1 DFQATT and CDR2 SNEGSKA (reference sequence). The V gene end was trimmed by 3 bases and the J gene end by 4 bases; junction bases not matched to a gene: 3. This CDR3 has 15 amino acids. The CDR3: CSASVTSGRADTQYF. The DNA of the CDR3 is TGCAGTGCTAGTGTGACTAGCGGGAGGGCAGATACGCAGTATTTT.

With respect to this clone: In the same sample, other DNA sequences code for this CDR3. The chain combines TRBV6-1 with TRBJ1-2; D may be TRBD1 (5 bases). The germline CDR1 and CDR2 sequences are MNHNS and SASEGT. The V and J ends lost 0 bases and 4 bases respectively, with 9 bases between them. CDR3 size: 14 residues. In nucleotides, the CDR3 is TGTGCCAGCAGTGAAGCCCAGGGAATCTATGGCTACACCTTC. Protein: CASSEAQGIYGYTF.

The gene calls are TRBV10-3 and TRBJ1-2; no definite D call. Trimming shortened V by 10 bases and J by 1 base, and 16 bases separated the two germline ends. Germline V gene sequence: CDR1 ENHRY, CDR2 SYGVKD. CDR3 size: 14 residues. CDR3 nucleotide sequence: TGTGCCACACGGACCCACCGGGATAACTATGGCTACACCTTC. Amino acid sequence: CATRTHRDNYGYTF.

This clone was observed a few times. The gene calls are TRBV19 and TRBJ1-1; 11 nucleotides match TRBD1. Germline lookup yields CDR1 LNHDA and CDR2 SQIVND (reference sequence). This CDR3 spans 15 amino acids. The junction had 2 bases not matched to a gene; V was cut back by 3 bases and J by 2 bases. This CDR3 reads CASSIRTGGNTEAFF. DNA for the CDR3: TGTGCCAGTAGTATTAGGACAGGGGGCAACACTGAAGCTTTCTTT.

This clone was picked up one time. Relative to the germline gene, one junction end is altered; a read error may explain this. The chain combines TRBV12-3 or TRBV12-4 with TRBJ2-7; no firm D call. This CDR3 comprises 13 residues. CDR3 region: CASCFGVGYEQYF. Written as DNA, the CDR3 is TGTGCCAGCTGTTTTGGGGTGGGGTACGAGCAGTACTTC.